These T cell receptor beta chains were read from a single sample in a study of graft-versus-host responses after intestinal transplantation. Which antigens these TCRs recognize remains unknown. Sequenced by immunoSEQ multiplex PCR; TCRdb stores in-frame clones only, minus some. The sample has 50,000 to 80,000 clones; 85% to 95% are singletons. The sequencing here drew on unstimulated CD8+ T cells sorted from spleen or lymph node cells, taken before transplant. The receptors derive from a human donor who was the organ donor for an intestinal transplant. The CDR3 runs from the conserved cysteine through the conserved F or W. Each record gives: V gene, clone size, J gene, D gene, CDR3 DNA, CDR3 protein. A D gene is named only where the DNA matches it firmly. Expanded clones are given a class, and other clones once, few, many or no size at all.

TRBV27	-	TRBJ2-1	TRBD1	TGTGCCAGCAGCCCCCTCCCCTGGGACAGTTCCTACAATGAGCAGTTCTTC	CASSPLPWDSSYNEQFF
TRBV5-6	-	TRBJ1-3	-	TGTGCCAGCAGCTTCCGAAGCCCTACTTTCTCGCTATCTGGAAACACCATATATTTT	CASSFRSPTFSLSGNTIYF
TRBV7-9	-	TRBJ2-7	-	TGTGCCAGCCGTCTCGGGGACTACGAGCAGTACTTC	CASRLGDYEQYF
TRBV7-8	-	TRBJ2-2	TRBD1	TGTGCCAGCAGCCGTTTTACAGGGGGGACCGGGGAGCTGTTTTTT	CASSRFTGGTGELFF
TRBV27	-	TRBJ1-1	-	TGTGCCAGCAGCCTCTCTATGAACACTGAAGCTTTCTTT	CASSLSMNTEAFF
TRBV28	-	TRBJ2-6	TRBD1	TGTGCCAGCAGTTTCCCTTGGGACAGGGCCTTATCGGGGGCCAACGTCCTGACTTTC	CASSFPWDRALSGANVLTF
TRBV4-1	few	TRBJ1-1	-	TGCGCCAGCAGTTCAGGACAGGAAGCTTTCTTT	CASSSGQEAFF
TRBV29-1	-	TRBJ2-7	TRBD1	TGCAGCGTCATGTCGGGACAGTCCTCCTACGAGCAGTACTTC	CSVMSGQSSYEQYF
TRBV28	-	TRBJ2-1	TRBD2	TGTGCCAGCAGTTTCATTCGGACTAGCAATGAGCAGTTCTTC	CASSFIRTSNEQFF
TRBV19	-	TRBJ1-1	-	TGTGCCAGTACCACGGGGGATAACACTGAAGCTTTCTTT	CASTTGDNTEAFF
TRBV2	-	TRBJ1-2	TRBD1	TGTGCCAGAACGGGACAGGGCTATGGCTACACCTTC	CARTGQGYGYTF
TRBV7-3	-	TRBJ1-3	-	TGTGCCAGCAGCCCAGTCTCTGGAAACACCATATATTTT	CASSPVSGNTIYF
TRBV28	-	TRBJ2-3	-	TGTGCCAGCAGGCCTACTATAAACACAGATACGCAGTATTTT	CASRPTINTDTQYF
TRBV19	-	TRBJ2-2	-	TGTGCCAGTAGTATACAGGGGATATCTGACACCGGGGAGCTGTTTTTT	CASSIQGISDTGELFF
TRBV6-6	-	TRBJ2-7	TRBD2	TGTGCCAGCAGTGCCTGGGGACTAACGAGCTCCTACGAGCAGTACTTC	CASSAWGLTSSYEQYF
TRBV9	-	TRBJ2-1	-	TGTGCCAGCAGCGTAGACGGGAGCGGAGGATATGAGCAGTTCTTC	CASSVDGSGGYEQFF
TRBV7-6	-	TRBJ2-1	TRBD2	TGTGCCAGCAGCTTAAGGATCATAACTAGCGGGAGGGCCAATAATGAGCAGTTCTTC	CASSLRIITSGRANNEQFF
TRBV28	once	TRBJ1-5	-	TGTGCCAGCAGTTTACGGGGGTCCATGAGGCCCCAGCATTTT	CASSLRGSMRPQHF
TRBV4-1	-	TRBJ2-7	-	TGCGCCAGCAGCCCCAAAGGATACCTAGCGTCCTACGAGCAGTACTTC	CASSPKGYLASYEQYF
TRBV7-6	-	TRBJ2-7	TRBD2	TGTGCCAGCAGCCCACGCGGGGGGACCTACGAGCAGTACTTC	CASSPRGGTYEQYF
TRBV19	-	TRBJ2-7	-	TGTGCCAGTAGCGACAGGGAGGAGGACGAGCAGTACTTC	CASSDREEDEQYF
TRBV15	-	TRBJ1-4	TRBD1	TGTGCCACCAGCAGAGAGTGGACAGGGGGTGAAAAACTGTTTTTT	CATSREWTGGEKLFF